The source of this T cell receptor beta chain is a study of cytotoxic CD8 clonotypes in ibrutinib-treated CLL. Study-level background: Researchers reported about 10 relapsed/refractory and over 14 treatment-naive patients, about 17 of them IGHV unmutated. The taking of response samples occurred after a median about 13 months of treatment, with a range of 6 to 36.

Data came from immunoSEQ multiplex PCR; TCRdb stores just in-frame clones and leaves some out. This sample yields 150,000 or so clones, of which more than 80% are seen a single time; less than 6% belongs to the top ten. There are 13 residues in the CDR3. The V gene's germline CDR1 is SNHLY and CDR2 FYNNEI. The trim removed 8 bases at V and 6 bases at J, leaving 1 base unmatched. To note about this clone: Its antigen is currently unknown.

Notes on the study in general: Clonality correlated strongly with circulating CD8+ T cells and exceeded age-matched healthy donors at baseline.

The sample was PBMCs, taken after 24 months of ibrutinib treatment. This sequence joins TRBV2 and TRBJ2-1; TRBD2 matches 13 bases. The source of this sequence is a human donor with chronic lymphocytic leukemia. The CDR3 spells CASGLAGVNEQFF. DNA for the CDR3: TGTGCCAGCGGACTAGCGGGGGTCAATGAGCAGTTCTTC.